The following is a T cell receptor (beta chain) sequence with its context. The sample is drawn from a study of blood T cell repertoires in COVID-19. In the study overall: Sites in the United States, Italy and Spain provided acute and convalescent COVID-19 samples. T cells, B-cell-depleted T cells, or PBMCs provided the cDNA or gDNA that served as material.

Authors' analysis steps: Cell counts per sample came from amplifying reference gene primers. TCRdb's copy holds only in-frame clones and misses some; the assay was immunoSEQ multiplex PCR. V, J and clone size are taken as reported in that table, and D and trimming were inferred from the DNA itself. The sample consists of 150,000 to 200,000 clones, roughly nine tenths of them appearing once. Seattle participants joined during active infection and were tracked over time. Sequenced material: peripheral blood. The clonotype comes from a woman aged 55-75 years with COVID-19, enrolled during active disease.

CDR3 nucleotides: TGCGCCAGCAGCCAAGGGGCTTACTATGGCTACACCTTC. The encoded protein is CASSQGAYYGYTF. The chain couples TRBV4-3 to TRBJ1-2; D unresolved. The CDR3 is 13 amino acids. V shed 1 base and J shed 3 bases, with 6 bases lying between them. The germline V gene has CDR1 LGHNA and CDR2 YSLEER.